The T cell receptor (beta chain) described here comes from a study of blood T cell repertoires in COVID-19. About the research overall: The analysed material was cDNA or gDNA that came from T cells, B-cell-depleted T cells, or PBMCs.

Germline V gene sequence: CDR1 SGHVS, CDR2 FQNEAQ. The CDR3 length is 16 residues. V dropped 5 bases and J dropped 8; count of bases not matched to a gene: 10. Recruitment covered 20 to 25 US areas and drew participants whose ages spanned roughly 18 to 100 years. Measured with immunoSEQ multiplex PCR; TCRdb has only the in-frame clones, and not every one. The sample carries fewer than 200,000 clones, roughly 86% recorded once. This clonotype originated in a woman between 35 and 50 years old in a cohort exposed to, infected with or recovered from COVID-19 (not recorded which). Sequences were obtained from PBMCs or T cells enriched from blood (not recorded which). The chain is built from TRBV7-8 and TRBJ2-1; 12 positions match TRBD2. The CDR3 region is CASSPSRLAGVDEQFF. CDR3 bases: TGTGCCAGCAGCCCGAGCCGACTAGCGGGAGTCGATGAGCAGTTCTTC. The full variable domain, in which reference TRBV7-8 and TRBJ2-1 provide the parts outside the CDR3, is GAGVSQSPRYKVAKRGQDVALRCDPISGHVSLFWYQQALGQGPEFLTYFQNEAQLDKSGLPSDRFFAERPEGSVSTLKIQRTQQEDSAVYLCASSPSRLAGVDEQFFGPGTRLTVL.